The 15 T cell receptor beta chains given below trace back to one sample, sequenced in a study of beta chain features in type 1 diabetes. The study, taken as a whole, reports: Shortening of TCRB CDR3s, moderate but significant, appeared in all four CD4+ subsets of Type 1 diabetes patients.

Their recognized antigens are unknown. cDNA synthesis used the whole RNA isolate, giving expressed TCRB sequences. Repertoires were generated with immunoSEQ multiplex PCR, while TCRdb's copy carries only in-frame clones and drops some. The sample has 500,000 to 850,000 clones; about 14% are singletons. The specimen was naive CD4+ T cells from blood. All receptors derive from a man between 18 and 29 years old with type 1 diabetes.

V and J are TRBV6-5 and TRBJ2-3; 7 bases map to TRBD2. Trimming cost V 8 bases and J 4 bases; bases outside gene matches: 9. The CDR3 is made up of 14 amino acids. Germline V lookup: CDR1 MNHEY, CDR2 SVGAGI. The DNA of the CDR3 is TGTGCCAGCCTCCCAGGCGGGAGCCCAGATACGCAGTATTTT. It codes for CASLPGGSPDTQYF.

In this sample, this clone turned up a few times. V usage is TRBV29-1 and J usage is TRBJ1-1; no definite D call. Trimming shortened V by 0 bases and J by 4 bases, and 12 bases separated the two germline ends. Germline CDR1 SQVTM, CDR2 ANQGSEA. The CDR3 loop spans 14 amino acids. CDR3 nucleotides: TGCAGCGTTGAAGAAGGAGTGAGAAGCACTGAAGCTTTCTTT. It translates to CSVEEGVRSTEAFF.

This clone was picked up a small number of times. The V and J genes are TRBV18 and TRBJ1-2; a weak D match, TRBD1 (6 bases). This CDR3 spans 15 amino acids. Trimming cost V 5 bases and J 4 bases, with 17 bases left between them. Germline CDR1 is KGHSH and CDR2 is LQKENI. The CDR3: CASSKPGQAAYGYTF. DNA for the CDR3: TGTGCCAGCTCAAAACCGGGACAAGCAGCCTATGGCTACACCTTC.

This clone showed up just a few times. The chain joins TRBV5-6 to TRBJ2-7; D is perhaps TRBD1 (6 bases). The CDR3 has 13 residues. From germline, CDR1 is SGHDT and CDR2 YYEEEE. V lost 3 bases and J 6 bases, leaving 13 bases between the germline ends. Written as DNA, the CDR3 is TGTGCCAGCAGCTCCTCAGGGGTTGGCGAGCAGTACTTC. This gives the protein CASSSSGVGEQYF.

The V call is TRBV6-5, the J call TRBJ1-6, with 11 bases fitting TRBD1. Per germline, CDR1 MNHEY and CDR2 SVGAGI. The CDR3 consists of 16 residues. V lost 0 bases to trimming and J lost 10 bases; unmatched junction nucleotides: 5. In DNA form, the CDR3 reads TGTGCCAGCAGTTACTCGACAGGGACAGGGGGATCACCCCTCCACTTT. This encodes CASSYSTGTGGSPLHF.

V is TRBV7-2 and J is TRBJ1-6; unclear D gene. CDR1 and CDR2 from the germline V gene are SGHTA and FQGNSA. The CDR3 is 15 amino acids. V dropped 5 bases and J dropped 10 bases, with 18 bases sitting between them. The CDR3, as DNA: TGTGCCAGCAGCGAAAACGGAAAGGGTTGGTCACCCCTCCACTTT. Translating it yields CASSENGKGWSPLHF. The full variable domain, with the rest looked up from reference TRBV7-2 and TRBJ1-6, is GAGVSQSPSNKVTEKGKDVELRCDPISGHTALYWYRQSLGQGLEFLIYFQGNSAPDKSGLPSDRFSAERTGGSVSTLTIQRTQQEDSAVYLCASSENGKGWSPLHFGNGTRLTVT.

This clone has more than one count but fewer than ten. The V gene is TRBV4-3, the J gene TRBJ2-1, with D tentatively TRBD2 (6 bases). The CDR3 totals 15 residues. V was trimmed by 3 bases and J by 5 bases, leaving 14 bases between them. CDR1 is LGHNA, CDR2 YSLEER, per germline. Here the CDR3 reads CASSQGGYTDNEQFF. CDR3 coding DNA: TGCGCCAGCAGCCAGGGGGGATATACCGACAATGAGCAGTTCTTC.

The chain joins TRBV7-2 to TRBJ2-7, with D possibly being TRBD1 (5 bases). Trimming removed 3 bases from V and 5 bases from J, with 11 bases in between. The CDR3 length is 13 residues. CDR1 and CDR2 (germline): SGHTA, FQGNSA. DNA of the CDR3: TGTGCCAGCAGCTTCCCAGGGTCCAACGAGCAGTACTTC. It is translated as CASSFPGSNEQYF.

This clone has only a few counts. The chain has TRBV27 and TRBJ1-1, with 11 bases matching TRBD1. V lost 8 bases, J lost 5 bases, and 4 bases stayed unmatched. This CDR3 is built from 13 residues. Germline V gene data show CDR1 as MNHEY and CDR2 as SMNVEV (reference sequence). CDR3 DNA sequence: TGTGCCAGCGGGACAGGGGGACGGACTGAAGCTTTCTTT. Translation gives CASGTGGRTEAFF.

V is TRBV18 and J is TRBJ1-4, with D unresolved. This CDR3 is built from 15 residues. The V end was cut by 3 bases, the J end by 4 bases, with 12 bases between. The germline V gene has CDR1 KGHSH and CDR2 LQKENI. CDR3 sequence: CASSPQEEFNEKLFF. CDR3 nucleotides: TGTGCCAGCTCACCCCAGGAGGAATTTAATGAAAAACTGTTTTTT.

This clone showed up just a few times. The CDR3 is CASSDGGMGNQPQHF. For the CDR3, the DNA is TGTGCCAGCAGCGATGGAGGGATGGGCAATCAGCCCCAGCATTTT. The chain combines TRBV6-5 with TRBJ1-5, with D unclear. The CDR3 contains 15 residues. The V gene lost 6 bases and the J gene lost 2 bases, with 14 bases spanning the gap. Germline-derived CDR1 and CDR2 are MNHEY and SVGAGI.

For the CDR3, the DNA is TGTGCCTGGAGTGTACGGGCCTCACACACTAGCACAGATACGCAGTATTTT. Amino acid sequence: CAWSVRASHTSTDTQYF. This sequence joins TRBV30 and TRBJ2-3, with D unresolved. In germline, CDR1 is GTSNPN, CDR2 SVGIG (reference sequence). Deletions cut 0 bases from V and 0 bases from J, with 16 bases between. The CDR3 totals 17 residues.

V is TRBV5-1 and J is TRBJ2-2; tentatively, D is TRBD2 (5 bases). This CDR3 is 14 amino acids long. Germline loops: CDR1 SGHRS, CDR2 YFSETQ. With 5 bases removed from V and 5 bases from J, the gap between germline ends came to 13 bases. The CDR3 nucleotides read TGCGCCAGCAGATCCAGGACTGGGACCGGGGAGCTGTTTTTT. Amino acid sequence: CASRSRTGTGELFF.

The chain couples TRBV28 to TRBJ2-1, with a weak D call TRBD2 (5 bases). CDR3 length: 15 amino acids. The V gene lost 6 bases and the J gene lost 0 bases, with 12 bases spanning the gap. The germline V gene has CDR1 MDHEN and CDR2 SYDVKM. CDR3 sequence (DNA): TGTGCCAGCAGCCTTGGAGGTTACTCCTACAATGAGCAGTTCTTC. This codes for CASSLGGYSYNEQFF.

This chain links TRBV10-1 with TRBJ2-7; possible D gene TRBD1, 5 bases. Germline V CDR1 and CDR2: WNHNN, SYGVQD (reference sequence). V was pared by 4 bases and J by 5 bases, with 15 bases between. The CDR3 is made up of 14 amino acids. CDR3 sequence (DNA): TGCGCCAGCAGTGCTCAGGGATATGGGGACGAGCAGTACTTC. Amino acid sequence: CASSAQGYGDEQYF.